This T cell receptor (beta chain) was captured by sequencing in a study of T cell clonotyping in hematopoietic cell transplantation. Broader study findings: Without cell sorting, CD4 versus CD8 contributions remain unresolved.

Assay used: immunoSEQ multiplex PCR; TCRdb lists only in-frame clones, some missing. The profile covers fewer than 50,000 clones, with roughly 94% appearing a single time and 0.7% to 0.95% taken by the ten largest. This clone was detected once. What it binds is not known. The V and J ends lost 4 bases and 0 bases respectively, with 6 bases between them. CDR1 and CDR2 from the germline V gene are SGHDN and FVKESK. The CDR3 totals 13 residues. Material for sequencing was peripheral blood mononuclear cells. This TCR came from a woman aged 50 to 60 in good health. Some clones in this sample may be carry-over from other donors' samples. The gene calls are TRBV14 and TRBJ1-2; D remains unclear. The CDR3 sequence is CASSLQPNYGYTF. The DNA of the CDR3 is TGTGCCAGCAGCCTACAACCTAACTATGGCTACACCTTC. Full variable domain (remainder filled in from reference TRBV14 and TRBJ1-2): EAGVTQFPSHSVIEKGQTVTLRCDPISGHDNLYWYRRVMGKEIKFLLHFVKESKQDESGMPNNRFLAERTGGTYSTLKVQPAELEDSGVYFCASSLQPNYGYTFGSGTRLTVV.